The entry below describes one T cell receptor beta chain. Its antigen is not identified. TCRdb processed the RACE reads anew with MiXCR; each CDR3 protein has one entry. The sample lists more than 70,000 distinct CDR3 sequences, approximately 10% occurring once. This sample is part of a study of human T cells and chemical hapten exposure. Study observations and caveats: Relative to control repertoires, expanded TCRs gave rise to significantly more large CDR3 similarity clusters.

Time point here: patch test 2, 6 weeks after DPC sensitization. Regarding treatment: therapeutic diphenylcyclopropenone sensitization with weekly scalp DPC. The V end was cut by 5 bases, the J end by 3 bases, with 22 bases between. The germline V gene has CDR1 MNHEY and CDR2 SVGEGT. The CDR3 is made up of 17 amino acids. This TCR derives from a man younger than 35 with alopecia areata. Some clones in this sample may be carry-over from other donors' samples. This material consisted of whole blood, taken in connection with sensitization to the hapten diphenylcyclopropenone (DPC). The chain uses TRBV6-2 or TRBV6-3 and TRBJ2-5, with D tentatively TRBD1 or TRBD2 (5 bases each). The CDR3 DNA reads TGTGCCAGCAGTAACAGCCCCGGGACCTATGTAGAAGAGACCCAGTACTTC. It translates to CASSNSPGTYVEETQYF.